Below, 10 T cell receptor beta chains from the same sample are listed, as sequenced in a study of T cells in Graves' hyperthyroidism and ophthalmopathy. The TCR beta CDR3 regions underwent amplification using RNA transcripts as the source. The TCR CDR3 was amplified in a first-round RT-PCR using the HTBI primer set. TCRdb used MiXCR to reprocess the multiplex PCR reads, holding one entry per CDR3 protein. The table lists hundreds of thousands of distinct CDR3 sequences, 15% to 20% of them singletons. The sequenced sample consisted of blood. These receptors came from a man in his forties or fifties with Graves' ophthalmopathy.

This clonotype was picked up a small number of times. The chain carries TRBV20-1 and TRBJ2-5; 8 positions agree with TRBD1. The CDR3 totals 15 residues. Per germline, CDR1 DFQATT and CDR2 SNEGSKA (reference sequence). With 4 bases clipped from V and 4 bases from J, the junction kept 11 bases outside the gene matches. CDR3 nucleotide sequence: TGCAGTGCTACCACAGGGGGTGGTAAGGGAGAGACCCAGTACTTC. Its translation is CSATTGGGKGETQYF.

The rearrangement joins TRBV28 to TRBJ1-5, with D unclear. The V and J ends lost 7 bases and 2 bases respectively, with 12 bases between them. The CDR3 runs 14 residues. Germline CDR1 MDHEN, CDR2 SYDVKM. DNA of the CDR3: TGTGCCAGCAATGCCGAGTGGGGCAATCAGCCCCAGCATTTT. It translates to CASNAEWGNQPQHF.

This clonotype was seen ten or more times. Written as DNA, the CDR3 is TGTGCCAGCAGCTTGGATAGCGGGACTTACAATGAGCAGTTCTTC. Encoded protein: CASSLDSGTYNEQFF. The chain recombines TRBV5-5 with TRBJ2-1, with 8 positions matching TRBD2. CDR1 and CDR2 from the germline V gene are SGHKS and YYEKEE (reference sequence). This CDR3 contains 15 residues. The V and J ends lost 0 bases and 4 bases, in that order; junction bases with no gene match: 3.

This clonotype showed up many times. The rearrangement links TRBV5-6 to TRBJ2-5; unclear D gene. Per germline, CDR1 SGHDT and CDR2 YYEEEE. The CDR3 is 14 residues long. V lost 5 bases and J lost 2, with 13 bases in between. Here the CDR3 reads CASSLVTTQETQYF. CDR3 coding DNA: TGTGCCAGCAGTTTAGTGACAACTCAAGAGACCCAGTACTTC.

This clonotype was detected ten times or more. The CDR3 region is CASSGRYSNQPQHF. The CDR3 region has the DNA TGTGCCAGCAGCGGACGGTATAGCAATCAGCCCCAGCATTTT. The chain links TRBV2 to TRBJ1-5; D unclear. V gave up 6 bases and J gave up 0 bases, with 9 bases separating them. Germline assignment: CDR1 SNHLY and CDR2 FYNNEI. This CDR3 spans 14 amino acids.

The chain couples TRBV6-1 to TRBJ2-4; TRBD1 might be the D (5 bases). Trimming left V 1 base short and J 0 bases short, with 10 bases between. This CDR3 region has 16 residues. CDR1 and CDR2 (germline): MNHNS, SASEGT. This CDR3 is CASSEGGLIAKNIQYF. For the CDR3, the DNA is TGTGCCAGCAGTGAAGGGGGCCTAATAGCCAAAAACATTCAGTACTTC.

This clonotype was seen at least ten times. The chain recombines TRBV9 with TRBJ2-7; weak D call: TRBD2 (5 bases). The CDR3 extends over 12 amino acids. Trimming pared 0 bases from V and 6 bases from J, leaving 7 bases between. CDR1 and CDR2 (germline): SGDLS, YYNGEE. The CDR3 loop is CASSVGGGEQYF. The CDR3, as DNA: TGTGCCAGCAGCGTAGGCGGAGGCGAGCAGTACTTC.

This clonotype was counted at least ten times. The genes are TRBV2 and TRBJ2-7; no reliable D call. The germline V gene has CDR1 SNHLY and CDR2 FYNNEI. The CDR3 contains 14 residues. V shed 6 bases and J shed 3 bases, with 15 bases lying between them. This CDR3 reads CASRAWGKSYEQYF. CDR3 sequence (DNA): TGTGCCAGCAGGGCGTGGGGAAAGAGCTACGAGCAGTACTTC. The full variable domain, rest sourced from reference TRBV2 and TRBJ2-7, is EPEVTQTPSHQVTQMGQEVILRCVPISNHLYFYWYRQILGQKVEFLVSFYNNEISEKSEIFDDQFSVERPDGSNFTLKIRSTKLEDSAMYFCASRAWGKSYEQYFGPGTRLTVT.

This clonotype was recorded a few times. V and J are TRBV27 and TRBJ1-2; 8 positions match TRBD1. The CDR3 is made up of 16 amino acids. The V gene's germline CDR1 is MNHEY and CDR2 SMNVEV (reference sequence). V lost 5 bases to trimming and J lost 0 bases; unmatched junction nucleotides: 8. CDR3 coding DNA: TGTGCCAGCAGTCCGCTGGACAGGGTAGCTAACTATGGCTACACCTTC. Translated, it gives CASSPLDRVANYGYTF.

The gene calls are TRBV24-1 and TRBJ1-5, with D uncertain. The CDR3 spans 15 residues. Trimming shortened V by 6 bases and J by 0 bases, and 11 bases separated the two germline ends. Germline CDR1 KGHDR, CDR2 SFDVKD. In nucleotides, the CDR3 is TGTGCCACCAGTCGGCCGACTTATAGCAATCAGCCCCAGCATTTT. Translation: CATSRPTYSNQPQHF.